The 7 T cell receptor beta chains given below trace back to one sample, sequenced in a study of T cell responses to AZD1222 COVID-19 vaccine. Using immunoSEQ multiplex PCR, the repertoire was profiled, and TCRdb retains in-frame clones only, with some absent. The profile shows 95,000 to 150,000 clones, 80% to 90% of them singletons. The source was peripheral blood, collected on day 0 of AZD1222 vaccination. Receptor source: an adult in good health.

The CDR3 loop reads CASSQDRSPDRNTGELFF. As DNA, the CDR3 is TGTGCCAGCAGCCAAGATCGGTCACCCGACAGGAACACCGGGGAGCTGTTTTTT. The rearrangement joins TRBV3-1 (or the pseudogene TRBV3-2) to TRBJ2-2, with a possible D match to TRBD1 (5 bases). Trimming removed 0 bases at V and 1 base at J, with 15 bases between. There are 18 residues in the CDR3. CDR1 and CDR2 (germline): LGHDT, YNNKEL (reference sequence).

This clone was seen only once. The chain is built from TRBV18 and TRBJ1-1; maybe TRBD1 (5 bases). The CDR3 sequence is 14 residues long. Germline CDR1 reads KGHSH; CDR2 reads LQKENI. The germline V and J ends were trimmed by 3 bases and 8 bases, with 16 bases remaining between them. The CDR3 bases are TGTGCCAGCTCACCCGAAGTCGGGGGAACCGAAGCTTTCTTT. Translation: CASSPEVGGTEAFF.

This clone has a handful of counts. V is TRBV6-5 and J is TRBJ2-3; D remains unclear. Trimming removed 8 bases from V and 10 bases from J, with 19 bases in between. The CDR3 runs 13 residues. The germline V gene has CDR1 MNHEY and CDR2 SVGAGI. The CDR3 protein is CASCAVNTNAQYF. DNA of the CDR3: TGTGCCAGCTGCGCGGTTAACACGAATGCGCAGTATTTT.

The genes are TRBV7-2 and TRBJ1-1; no clear D. There are 13 residues in the CDR3. Looked up from germline, CDR1 is SGHTA and CDR2 is FQGNSA. Trimming took off 5 bases at V and 3 bases at J, with 10 bases between the two ends. DNA for the CDR3: TGTGCCAGCAGCCGAACAGACGACACTGAAGCTTTCTTT. This gives the protein CASSRTDDTEAFF.

The chain uses TRBV7-8 and TRBJ1-5; D not resolved. Deletions cut 2 bases from V and 2 bases from J, with 4 bases between. The CDR3 contains 13 residues. The germline V gene has CDR1 SGHVS and CDR2 FQNEAQ. The CDR3 DNA reads as TGTGCCAGCAGCTTATCGCGCAATCAGCCCCAGCATTTT. Its translation is CASSLSRNQPQHF.

The chain recombines TRBV19 with TRBJ1-5, with a weak D call TRBD1 (5 bases). The germline gives CDR1 LNHDA, CDR2 SQIVND (reference sequence). The CDR3 contains 16 residues. The V end lost 4 bases, the J end lost 5 bases, and 18 bases lay between the germline ends. CDR3 amino acids: CASSSGLRDFYQPQHF. DNA for the CDR3: TGTGCCAGTAGTAGTGGACTTCGGGACTTCTATCAGCCCCAGCATTTT.

This clone has a single count. DNA of the CDR3: TGTGCCATCAGTGAGCGGACAGGGTTGGAAAAACTGTTTTTT. The encoded protein is CAISERTGLEKLFF. The chain links TRBV10-3 to TRBJ1-4; 8 nucleotides agree with TRBD1. V gave up 2 bases and J gave up 8 bases; unmatched junction bases: 4. The CDR3 extends over 14 amino acids. Germline CDR1 and CDR2: ENHRY and SYGVKD.